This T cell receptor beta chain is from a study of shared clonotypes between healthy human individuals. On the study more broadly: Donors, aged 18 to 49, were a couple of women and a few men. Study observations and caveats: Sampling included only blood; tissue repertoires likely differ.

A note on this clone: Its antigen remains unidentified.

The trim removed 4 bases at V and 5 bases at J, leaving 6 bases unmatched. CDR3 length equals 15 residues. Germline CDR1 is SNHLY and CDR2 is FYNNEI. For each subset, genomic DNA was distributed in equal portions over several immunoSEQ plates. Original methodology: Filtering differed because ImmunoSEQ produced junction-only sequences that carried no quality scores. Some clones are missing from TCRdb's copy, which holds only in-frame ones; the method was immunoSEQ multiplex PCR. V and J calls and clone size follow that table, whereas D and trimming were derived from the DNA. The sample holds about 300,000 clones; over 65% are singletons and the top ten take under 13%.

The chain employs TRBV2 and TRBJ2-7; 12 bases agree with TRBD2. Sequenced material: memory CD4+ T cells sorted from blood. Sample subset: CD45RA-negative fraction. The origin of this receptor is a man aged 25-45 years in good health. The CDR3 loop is CASSATSGSTHEQYF. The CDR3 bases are TGTGCCAGCAGTGCGACTAGCGGGAGTACGCACGAGCAGTACTTC.